This paragraph covers one TCR beta chain sequence. Profiled with immunoSEQ multiplex PCR; TCRdb holds only in-frame clones, not every one. The table includes approximately 190,000 clones, 91% detected once. Germline V gene data show CDR1 as MNHEY and CDR2 as SMNVEV (reference sequence). The ends were cut back, 3 bases at V and 2 bases at J, with 13 bases in the middle. The CDR3 covers 15 residues. These data come from a study of control samples from healthy donors and cancer patients. The chain recombines TRBV27 with TRBJ1-1; D is perhaps TRBD1 (6 bases). The sequenced material came from blood. This sequence originates from a man aged 25 to 40 in good health. CDR3 sequence reads: CASSLLDRTNTEAFF. CDR3 nucleotides: TGTGCCAGCAGTTTGCTCGACAGGACAAACACTGAAGCTTTCTTT.